A single sample is the source of the 16 T cell receptor beta chains below, sequenced in a study of T cell repertoires in breast cancer. During the second nested PCR, blocking oligonucleotides suppressed genes that were not paired. In TCRdb, the emulsion pairing reads were re-called with MiXCR into one record per CDR3 protein. Here the sample spans approximately 37,000 distinct CDR3 sequences, over 40% being singletons. The expanded emulsion RT-PCR method captured paired alpha and beta chains from CD8+ T cells. What was sequenced was CD8+ T cells. The source of these receptors is a pool of human donors with breast cancer or a healthy control (not recorded which).

This clonotype was observed at least ten times. The chain is built from TRBV15 and TRBJ2-2; D perhaps matches TRBD1 (6 bases). The CDR3 is 15 residues long. Trimming took 1 base from V and 1 from J, leaving 7 bases between them. The germline CDR1 and CDR2 sequences are LNHNV and YYDKDF (reference sequence). CDR3 sequence reads: CATSRGQENTGELFF. The CDR3 DNA reads as TGTGCCACCAGCAGAGGACAGGAGAACACCGGGGAGCTGTTTTTT.

This clonotype was counted a few times. The rearrangement uses TRBV15 and TRBJ1-6; no reliable D call. Germline V gene data show CDR1 as LNHNV and CDR2 as YYDKDF (reference sequence). There are 14 residues in the CDR3. The V end was cut by 8 bases, the J end by 9 bases, with 17 bases between. CDR3 coding DNA: TGTGCCACCGGGAGTGGCGATTGGGGTTCACCCCTCCACTTT. Protein: CATGSGDWGSPLHF.

CDR3 protein: CASSPHQRNTEAFF. The CDR3 DNA follows: TGTGCCAGCAGTCCCCACCAAAGGAACACTGAAGCTTTCTTT. The chain is built from TRBV6-5 and TRBJ1-1; D is unclear. This CDR3 has 14 amino acids. CDR1 MNHEY and CDR2 SVGAGI come from the germline V gene. Trimming removed 5 bases from V and 1 base from J, with 11 bases in between.

The CDR3 reads CASSLGDEQYF. The CDR3 bases are TGTGCCAGCAGCTTGGGGGACGAGCAGTACTTC. This chain uses TRBV7-8 with TRBJ2-7; the D gene could be TRBD1 or TRBD2 (5 bases each). Trimming removed 3 bases at V and 5 bases at J, with 5 bases between. Per the germline V gene, CDR1 is SGHVS and CDR2 is FQNEAQ. CDR3 size: 11 residues.

V usage is TRBV19 and J usage is TRBJ2-1; 9 bases agree with TRBD2. This CDR3 spans 16 amino acids. J lost 4 bases, V lost 1 base, and 5 bases had no gene match. From germline, CDR1 is LNHDA and CDR2 SQIVND (reference sequence). This chain's CDR3 is CASSIASGTAYNEQFF. The CDR3 DNA reads as TGTGCCAGTAGTATAGCTAGCGGGACCGCTTACAATGAGCAGTTCTTC. Full variable domain (missing parts from reference TRBV19 and TRBJ2-1): DGGITQSPKYLFRKEGQNVTLSCEQNLNHDAMYWYRQDPGQGLRLIYYSQIVNDFQKGDIAEGYSVSREKKESFPLTVTSAQKNPTAFYLCASSIASGTAYNEQFFGPGTRLTVL.

CDR3: CATSGPGANEQFF. The CDR3 DNA is TGTGCCACCAGTGGCCCCGGGGCGAATGAGCAGTTCTTC. This chain connects TRBV24-1 to TRBJ2-1; D may match TRBD1 or TRBD2 (5 bases each). The CDR3 spans 13 residues. The V gene lost 5 bases and the J gene lost 7 bases, with 11 bases spanning the gap. Germline assignment: CDR1 KGHDR and CDR2 SFDVKD.

Only a few counts were recorded for this clonotype. The chain carries TRBV11-2 and TRBJ2-7, with 9 bases matching TRBD2. This CDR3 has 16 amino acids. The germline V gene has CDR1 SGHAT and CDR2 FQNNGV. V shed 5 bases and J 1 base; nucleotides not matched to a gene: 9. The CDR3 nucleotides are TGTGCCAGCAGCCCGAGTTCGACTAGCGGATCCTACGAGCAGTACTTC. Its translation: CASSPSSTSGSYEQYF.

The rearrangement links TRBV6-5 to TRBJ1-2; TRBD1 is a possible D gene (5 bases). Germline CDR1 reads MNHEY; CDR2 reads SVGAGI. V was clipped by 5 bases and J by 6 bases, with 16 bases between them. This CDR3 spans 14 amino acids. This chain's CDR3 is CASSTRGDLDGYTF. CDR3 coding DNA: TGTGCCAGCAGTACTAGAGGGGACTTGGATGGCTACACCTTC.

The gene calls are TRBV4-1 and TRBJ1-1; D ambiguous. The germline V and J ends were trimmed by 0 bases and 12 bases, with 17 bases remaining between them. CDR3 size: 14 residues. CDR1 MGHRA and CDR2 YSYEKL come from the germline V gene. As DNA, the CDR3 is TGCGCCAGCAGCCAAGATAGTTCGGCGGGGATTACTTTCTTT. Its protein product is CASSQDSSAGITFF.

This clonotype appeared a few times. V and J are TRBV25-1 and TRBJ1-1; D is possibly TRBD1 (5 bases). V was trimmed by 1 base and J by 3 bases, leaving 15 bases between them. There are 16 residues in the CDR3. Per the germline V gene, CDR1 is MGHDK and CDR2 is SYGVNS. This chain's CDR3 is CASSELGRGLDTEAFF. The DNA of the CDR3 is TGTGCCAGCAGTGAATTAGGCCGGGGGTTGGACACTGAAGCTTTCTTT. The full variable domain, with the rest looked up from reference TRBV25-1 and TRBJ1-1, is EADIYQTPRYLVIGTGKKITLECSQTMGHDKMYWYQQDPGMELHLIHYSYGVNSTEKGDLSSESTVSRIRTEHFPLTLESARPSHTSQYLCASSELGRGLDTEAFFGQGTRLTVV.

In the case of this clonotype: Its ends do not fully match the called genes, so a read error is possible. This chain joins TRBV15 and TRBJ2-7; D uncertain. Germline loops: CDR1 LNHNV, CDR2 YYDKDF (reference sequence). The CDR3 length is 13 residues. The DNA for the CDR3 is TGTGCCATCAGCAGAGGCAGATCCTACGAGCAGTACTTC. It is translated as CAISRGRSYEQYF.

This clonotype was seen more than once but under ten times. The chain carries TRBV7-8 and TRBJ2-7; no reliable D call. CDR3 size: 14 residues. V was shortened by 5 bases and J by 4 bases, with 15 bases between the two germline ends. Germline CDR1 is SGHVS and CDR2 is FQNEAQ. Here the CDR3 DNA reads TGTGCCAGCAGCCCGATGGACGGGTTATACGAGCAGTACTTC. Its translation is CASSPMDGLYEQYF.

The rearrangement links TRBV20-1 to TRBJ2-5; the D gene is possibly TRBD1 (7 bases). Per germline, CDR1 DFQATT and CDR2 SNEGSKA (reference sequence). The ends were cut back, 0 bases at V and 4 bases at J, with 18 bases in the middle. This CDR3 comprises 16 residues. The DNA for the CDR3 is TGCAGTGCTAGAGATTCACTCCGGAGGGGGCCAGAGACCCAGTACTTC. Amino acid sequence: CSARDSLRRGPETQYF.

Only a few counts were recorded for this clonotype. This chain joins TRBV6-2 or TRBV6-3 and TRBJ2-1; 7 bases map to TRBD2. Germline loops: CDR1 MNHEY, CDR2 SVGEGT. Unmatched junction bases numbered 5, after V lost 8 bases and J lost 4 bases. The CDR3 is 13 amino acids. The CDR3: CASASGDYNEQFF. Here the CDR3 DNA reads TGTGCCAGCGCTAGCGGAGATTACAATGAGCAGTTCTTC.

As regards this clonotype: One end of the junction is discordant with germline, which a read error may explain. The chain has TRBV6-1 and TRBJ2-1, with D uncertain. Germline V CDR1 and CDR2: MNHNS, SASEGT. There are 16 residues in the CDR3. The CDR3 sequence is CASSLRPSSFYSEQFF. The CDR3 nucleotides are TGTGCCAGCAGCCTCCGGCCCTCGAGCTTCTACAGTGAGCAGTTCTTC.

The chain links TRBV27 to TRBJ1-2; TRBD1 is a possible D gene (6 bases). CDR1 MNHEY and CDR2 SMNVEV come from the germline V gene (reference sequence). With 5 bases removed from V and 4 bases from J, the gap between germline ends came to 26 bases. This CDR3 contains 18 residues. Here the CDR3 reads CASSLRVGGRVDAYGYTF. The CDR3 DNA follows: TGTGCCAGCAGTCTCCGAGTGGGGGGCCGGGTGGACGCCTATGGCTACACCTTC.